The TCR beta chain under discussion was sequenced for a study of a mutant IDH1 vaccine in newly diagnosed glioma. V was trimmed by 4 bases and J by 4 bases, leaving 13 bases between them. CDR1 is MGHDK and CDR2 is SYGVNS in the germline V gene. This CDR3 contains 14 residues. The table came from immunoSEQ multiplex PCR; TCRdb's copy has only in-frame clones and leaves some out. The sample shows under 50,000 clones, less than 95% of them seen only once. Concerning this clone itself: No antigen is known for it.

Time point in this sample: week 23, last vaccination. Doses of 300 ug of mutant IDH1 20-mer peptide were given with topical imiquimod. The material sequenced was PBMCs, taken from a glioma patient whose treatment included an IDH1 peptide vaccine. This chain uses TRBV25-1 with TRBJ1-1, with D perhaps TRBD1 (5 bases). The receptor's source is a man aged 45-60 years with glioma. The DNA of the CDR3 is TGTGCCAGCAGTGCACGGGACTCGGGCACTGAAGCTTTCTTT. It translates to CASSARDSGTEAFF.